Shown below are 6 T cell receptor beta chains from a single sample sequenced in a study of blood T cell repertoires in COVID-19. Produced via immunoSEQ multiplex PCR; TCRdb's table is partial and in-frame only. The sample gives over 250,000 clones, approximately 90% of which show up once; 8.8% is in the top ten. What was sequenced was PBMCs or T cells enriched from blood (not recorded which). The receptor set was obtained from a man aged 35-49 years who had recovered from COVID-19.

The chain recombines TRBV19 with TRBJ1-2; no definite D call. The CDR3 has 13 amino acids. CDR1 and CDR2 (germline): LNHDA, SQIVND (reference sequence). Trimming shortened V by 5 bases and J by 7 bases, and 14 bases separated the two germline ends. The CDR3 DNA sequence: TGTGCCAGTAGTCCTTCGGAGACGGGTGGCTACACCTTC. Amino acids: CASSPSETGGYTF.

This clone was observed once. This chain links TRBV6-2 or TRBV6-3 with TRBJ1-5; the D is unclear. Trimming removed 0 bases from V and 7 bases from J, with 4 bases in between. CDR1 and CDR2 from the germline V gene are MNHEY and SVGEGT. The CDR3 extends over 12 amino acids. The DNA of the CDR3 is TGTGCCAGCAGTTACTCCCGGCAGCCCCAGCATTTT. This sequence encodes CASSYSRQPQHF.

This rearrangement joins TRBV7-3 to TRBJ1-1; D may be TRBD1 (6 bases). The germline V gene has CDR1 SGHTA and CDR2 FQGTGA. CDR3 length equals 15 residues. Trimming shortened V by 5 bases and J by 0 bases, and 13 bases separated the two germline ends. The CDR3 region is CASSQDSLLNTEAFF. In nucleotides, the CDR3 is TGTGCCAGCAGCCAGGACAGCTTGCTGAACACTGAAGCTTTCTTT. The full variable domain, in which reference TRBV7-3 and TRBJ1-1 provide the parts outside the CDR3, is GAGVSQTPSNKVTEKGKYVELRCDPISGHTALYWYRQSLGQGPEFLIYFQGTGAADDSGLPNDRFFAVRPEGSVSTLKIQRTERGDSAVYLCASSQDSLLNTEAFFGQGTRLTVV.

The rearrangement uses TRBV20-1 and TRBJ2-7; D unclear. Between the trimmed V and J ends, which lost 7 bases and 3 bases, there was a span of 10 bases. Per the germline V gene, CDR1 is DFQATT and CDR2 is SNEGSKA (reference sequence). The CDR3 has 11 residues. The CDR3 DNA follows: TGCAGTGTCAAACTACGCTACGAGCAGTACTTC. Protein product: CSVKLRYEQYF.

The chain employs TRBV18 and TRBJ2-1; 13 nucleotides align to TRBD2. The ends lost 8 bases at V and 2 bases at J; junction bases unmatched: 9. The CDR3 runs to 17 residues. The germline V gene has CDR1 KGHSH and CDR2 LQKENI. CDR3 in amino acids: CASTGLAGPLTYNEQFF. The CDR3 bases are TGTGCCAGCACGGGACTAGCGGGACCCTTAACCTACAATGAGCAGTTCTTC. Combining the CDR3 with reference TRBV18 and TRBJ2-1 gives the whole variable domain NAGVMQNPRHLVRRRGQEARLRCSPMKGHSHVYWYRQLPEEGLKFMVYLQKENIIDESGMPKERFSAEFPKEGPSILRIQQVVRGDSAAYFCASTGLAGPLTYNEQFFGPGTRLTVL.

The chain joins TRBV19 to TRBJ2-7; D is perhaps TRBD1 (6 bases). Trimming pared 1 base from V and 5 bases from J, leaving 15 bases between. CDR1 and CDR2 from the germline V gene are LNHDA and SQIVND (reference sequence). CDR3 size: 15 residues. DNA for the CDR3: TGTGCCAGTAGTATAGTCTGGGGCAGGGGCGACGAGCAGTACTTC. Its translation is CASSIVWGRGDEQYF.